Listed here are 16 T cell receptor beta chains from one sample, sequenced in a study of T cells in Graves' hyperthyroidism and ophthalmopathy. Amplification of TCR beta CDR3 regions was performed using RNA transcripts as template. A set of HTBI primers served as the primers for a first-round RT-PCR of the TCR CDR3. TCRdb redid the calling of the multiplex PCR reads with MiXCR, one entry per CDR3 protein. The sample contains approximately 560,000 distinct CDR3 sequences, 35% to 55% of which appear only once. The material sequenced was peripheral blood or thyroid tissue (not recorded which). The receptors here all came from a woman aged 18-30 years with Graves' hyperthyroidism.

This clonotype has ten or more counts. One base away lies a much larger clone, so this may be a sequencing read error. The rearrangement links TRBV29-1 to TRBJ1-1, with no clear D. Germline CDR1 is SQVTM and CDR2 is ANQGSEA. V was cut by 4 bases and J by 1 base, with 4 bases left in between. The CDR3 length is 11 residues. The CDR3 DNA reads TGCAGCGTTGTAGGGAACACTGAAGCTTTCTTT. This codes for CSVVGNTEAFF.

This clonotype was found many times. V usage is TRBV15 and J usage is TRBJ1-6; perhaps TRBD1 as D (6 bases). V was pared by 4 bases and J by 7 bases, with 17 bases between. The CDR3 length is 16 residues. Germline values: CDR1 LNHNV, CDR2 YYDKDF (reference sequence). CDR3 sequence (DNA): TGTGCCACCAGCACTGTCAGGGGTATGAAGAATTCACCCCTCCACTTT. Its protein is CATSTVRGMKNSPLHF.

V and J are TRBV10-3 and TRBJ1-1; D gene ambiguous. The CDR3 runs 14 residues. Germline CDR1 is ENHRY and CDR2 is SYGVKD. Trimming cost V 3 bases and J 4 bases, with 12 bases left between them. CDR3 protein: CAISEWTGSTEAFF. The CDR3 DNA is TGTGCCATCAGTGAATGGACTGGGAGCACTGAAGCTTTCTTT.

About this clonotype itself: A much larger clonotype is one base distant, so this may be a read error. The V call is TRBV20-1, the J call TRBJ1-1; D gene unclear. The CDR3 extends over 13 amino acids. Germline V gives CDR1 DFQATT, CDR2 SNEGSKA (reference sequence). CDR3 protein: CSARDSSVSRALF. The CDR3 DNA reads TGCAGTGCTAGAGACTCGAGTGTATCCCGAGCTCTCTTT.

This clonotype came up a few times. This sequence joins TRBV7-9 and TRBJ2-5; D possibly corresponds to TRBD2 (6 bases). The CDR3 length is 13 residues. Trimming shortened V by 8 bases and J by 3 bases, and 13 bases separated the two germline ends. Germline-derived CDR1 and CDR2 are SEHNR and FQNEAQ (reference sequence). The CDR3 sequence: CASGLSLEETQYF. As DNA, the CDR3 is TGTGCCAGCGGACTAAGTTTAGAAGAGACCCAGTACTTC.

This clonotype was recorded at least ten times. The chain links TRBV24-1 to TRBJ1-2; D remains ambiguous. This CDR3 is built from 13 residues. V was cut by 8 bases and J by 2 bases, with 11 bases left in between. The germline gives CDR1 KGHDR, CDR2 SFDVKD. This chain's CDR3 is CATIDPENYGYTF. For the CDR3, the DNA is TGTGCCACCATAGACCCGGAGAACTATGGCTACACCTTC.

A note on this clonotype: One junction end disagrees with the germline gene, perhaps due to a read error. The chain employs TRBV10-3 and TRBJ1-4; no reliable D call. CDR1 is ENHRY, CDR2 SYGVKD, per germline. The CDR3 loop spans 12 amino acids. The CDR3: CAIKGGNEQLFF. The DNA for the CDR3 is TGTGCCATCAAGGGCGGAAATGAACAACTGTTTTTT.

This clonotype showed up many times. One end of the junction does not line up with germline, which may come from a read error. The chain uses TRBV7-9 and TRBJ1-3, with 8 bases aligning to TRBD1. The CDR3 length is 14 residues. Germline V gene sequence: CDR1 SEHNR, CDR2 FQNEAQ (reference sequence). The CDR3 nucleotides read TGTGCTAGCAGCTCACAGGGGGCTGGAAACACCATATATTTT. Residues: CASSSQGAGNTIYF.

This clonotype was counted at least ten times. The chain joins TRBV10-3 to TRBJ1-1; 7 bases match TRBD1. Germline CDR1 ENHRY, CDR2 SYGVKD. V was pared by 5 bases and J by 4 bases, with 10 bases of the junction left unmatched. The CDR3 length is 15 residues. CDR3 loop: CAISTDRDSATEAFF. The CDR3 coding sequence is TGTGCCATCAGTACCGACAGGGACTCGGCCACTGAAGCTTTCTTT.

This clonotype was picked up a small number of times. The rearrangement joins TRBV24-1 to TRBJ1-3; tentative D call: TRBD1 (5 bases). Germline assignment: CDR1 KGHDR and CDR2 SFDVKD. Trimming cost V 4 bases and J 8 bases, with 14 bases left between them. CDR3 size: 14 residues. The CDR3 nucleotides read TGTGCCACCAGTGAACAGGATTATGGCTACACCATATATTTT. Translating it yields CATSEQDYGYTIYF.

The chain uses TRBV20-1 and TRBJ1-2, with D unresolved. The V end lost 3 bases, the J end lost 4 bases, and 9 bases lay between the germline ends. The CDR3 loop spans 12 amino acids. Germline CDR1 and CDR2: DFQATT and SNEGSKA (reference sequence). CDR3 sequence (DNA): TGCAGTGCTAGGGAGGATTTCTATGGCTACACCTTC. Its protein is CSAREDFYGYTF.

The chain carries TRBV7-9 and TRBJ2-7; unclear D gene. Germline-derived CDR1 and CDR2 are SEHNR and FQNEAQ (reference sequence). Between the trimmed V and J ends, which lost 1 base and 1 base, there was a span of 8 bases. The CDR3 runs 14 residues. The CDR3 loop reads CASSLDGISYEQYF. In DNA, the CDR3 is TGTGCCAGCAGCTTAGATGGCATTTCCTACGAGCAGTACTTC.

This clonotype was recorded at least ten times. The chain uses TRBV10-3 and TRBJ1-3; the D is unclear. The CDR3 extends over 12 amino acids. With 6 bases removed from V and 0 bases from J, the gap between germline ends came to 3 bases. Germline V gene lookup returns CDR1 ENHRY and CDR2 SYGVKD. In DNA, the CDR3 is TGTGCCATCAGGGACTCTGGAAACACCATATATTTT. This gives the protein CAIRDSGNTIYF.

To note about this clonotype: A much larger clone sits a single nucleotide away, making a read error possible. This sequence joins TRBV29-1 and TRBJ2-5, with D possibly matching TRBD2 (7 bases). The CDR3 covers 14 residues. Between the trimmed V and J ends, which lost 3 bases and 5 bases, there was a span of 16 bases. The germline CDR1 and CDR2 sequences are SQVTM and ANQGSEA. DNA of the CDR3: TGCAGCGTTGAGGGACGGAGGGGGGGGGAGACCCAGTACTTC. This encodes CSVEGRRGGETQYF.

This clonotype was recorded at least ten times. V is TRBV2 and J is TRBJ1-5; a possible D gene is TRBD1 (5 bases). CDR1 SNHLY and CDR2 FYNNEI come from the germline V gene. This CDR3 region has 15 residues. V was pared by 5 bases and J by 2 bases, with 13 bases between. The CDR3 sequence is CASSQDGGGNQPQHF. CDR3 DNA sequence: TGTGCCAGCAGTCAGGACGGAGGGGGCAATCAGCCCCAGCATTTT.

The chain is built from TRBV15 and TRBJ2-7; 7 bases are a match to TRBD2. The CDR3 has 14 amino acids. CDR1 LNHNV and CDR2 YYDKDF come from the germline V gene (reference sequence). V trimming: 5 bases; J trimming: 2 bases; junction bases outside the gene matches: 6. Here the CDR3 reads CATSGTGRAYEQYF. The CDR3 nucleotides read TGTGCCACCAGCGGCACGGGGAGGGCCTACGAGCAGTACTTC.